The following is a T cell receptor (beta chain) sequence with its context. The antigen is not known. These data originate in a study of cytomegalovirus exposure and HLA in healthy donors. Germline values: CDR1 MNHEY, CDR2 SVGAGI. There are 14 residues in the CDR3. Whole-study results and caveats: A later analysis found that most CMV-associated TCR beta chains appeared HLA-restricted.

It was with 60 Vbeta and 13 Jbeta primers that the PCR ran. Repertoires were generated with immunoSEQ multiplex PCR, while TCRdb's copy carries only in-frame clones and drops some. The data hold about 110,000 clones, with approximately 85% observed a single time. The source material was PBMCs. The chain is built from TRBV6-5 and TRBJ2-5; D is possibly TRBD1 (6 bases). The J call may be in error: the DNA end matches TRBJ2-7 better. This TCR derives from a man in his fifties in good health and CMV-seronegative. CDR3 bases: TGTGCCAGCAGTTACGGACAGTACACCTACGAGCAGTACTTC. Its translation is CASSYGQYTYEQYF.